Listed below are T cell receptor beta chains from one sample, sequenced in a study of human T cells and chemical hapten exposure. One entry per CDR3 protein results from TCRdb running MiXCR on the RACE reads. The sample lists about 39,000 distinct CDR3 sequences, over 10% seen once, with 4.5% to 6% in the top ten. This sample comprised whole blood, obtained in connection with sensitization to the hapten diphenylcyclopropenone (DPC). The receptor set was obtained from a woman aged 25 to 39 with alopecia areata. Some clones in this sample may be carry-over from other donors' samples. CDR3s include the opening cysteine and the closing phenylalanine or tryptophan. The D gene is left open where the match is weak. Size is stated for part of the rows, as once, few or many counts, or as a class when the clone is expanded.

j_call: TRBJ2-1
v_call: TRBV12-3/TRBV12-4
d_call: TRBD2
clone_size: many
cdr3_nt: TGTGCCAGCAGCCAGGGGACTAGCGGGACGTCGAGCGATGAGCAGTTCTTC
cdr3_aa: CASSQGTSGTSSDEQFF

j_call: TRBJ2-7
v_call: TRBV24-1
d_call: .
clone_size: .
cdr3_nt: TGTGCCACCAGTGGCCGTAGCTCCTACGAGCAGTACTTC
cdr3_aa: CATSGRSSYEQYF

j_call: TRBJ2-7
v_call: TRBV18
d_call: .
clone_size: few
cdr3_nt: TGTGCCAGCTCACCAAGGGAGGGGGCCTACGAGCAGTACTTC
cdr3_aa: CASSPREGAYEQYF

j_call: TRBJ2-5
v_call: TRBV5-1
d_call: TRBD2
clone_size: .
cdr3_nt: TGCGCCAGCAGCTTGGGGAGCGGGAGGCTCCAAGAGACCCAGTACTTC
cdr3_aa: CASSLGSGRLQETQYF

j_call: TRBJ2-7
v_call: TRBV10-3
d_call: TRBD1
clone_size: many
cdr3_nt: TGTGCCATCAGTGAGCCCGACAGGGGGAGGGAGCAGTACTTC
cdr3_aa: CAISEPDRGREQYF

j_call: TRBJ2-2
v_call: TRBV6-4
d_call: .
clone_size: few
cdr3_nt: TGTGCCAGCAGTGCCAGCCCGGGGACCGGGGAGCTGTTTTTT
cdr3_aa: CASSASPGTGELFF

j_call: TRBJ2-5
v_call: TRBV5-4
d_call: .
clone_size: many
cdr3_nt: TGTGCCAGCAGTAGGGACGAAGAGACCCAGTACTTC
cdr3_aa: CASSRDEETQYF

j_call: TRBJ1-4
v_call: TRBV29-1
d_call: .
clone_size: many
cdr3_nt: TGCAGCGTTGGGGCAGGAATCGCTGAAAAACTGTTTTTT
cdr3_aa: CSVGAGIAEKLFF

j_call: TRBJ2-3
v_call: TRBV5-1
d_call: .
clone_size: many
cdr3_nt: TGCGCCAGCAGCTTGGTGGCAGGGACAGATACGCAGTATTTT
cdr3_aa: CASSLVAGTDTQYF

j_call: TRBJ1-3
v_call: TRBV27
d_call: .
clone_size: many
cdr3_nt: TGTGCCAGCGCGGGCGTCTCTGGAAACACCATATATTTT
cdr3_aa: CASAGVSGNTIYF

j_call: TRBJ1-1
v_call: TRBV5-4
d_call: TRBD1
clone_size: once
cdr3_nt: TGTGCCAGCAGCTTTGACAGGGGATCCACTGAAGCTATCTTT
cdr3_aa: CASSFDRGSTEAIF

j_call: TRBJ2-1
v_call: TRBV18
d_call: TRBD2
clone_size: many
cdr3_nt: TGTGCCAGCTCGAGGAATACCGGACTAGCCGTCAATGAGCAGTTCTTC
cdr3_aa: CASSRNTGLAVNEQFF

j_call: TRBJ2-5
v_call: TRBV6-2/TRBV6-3
d_call: .
clone_size: many
cdr3_nt: TGTGCCAGCTCTATATCCGAGACCCAGTACTTC
cdr3_aa: CASSISETQYF

j_call: TRBJ1-5
v_call: TRBV20-1
d_call: .
clone_size: few
cdr3_nt: TGCAGTGCCCGAGGGGCCTCCAATCAGCCCCAGCATTTT
cdr3_aa: CSARGASNQPQHF

j_call: TRBJ1-4
v_call: TRBV18
d_call: .
clone_size: .
cdr3_nt: TGTGCCAGCTCCGGGGAGAATGAAAAACTGTTTTTT
cdr3_aa: CASSGENEKLFF